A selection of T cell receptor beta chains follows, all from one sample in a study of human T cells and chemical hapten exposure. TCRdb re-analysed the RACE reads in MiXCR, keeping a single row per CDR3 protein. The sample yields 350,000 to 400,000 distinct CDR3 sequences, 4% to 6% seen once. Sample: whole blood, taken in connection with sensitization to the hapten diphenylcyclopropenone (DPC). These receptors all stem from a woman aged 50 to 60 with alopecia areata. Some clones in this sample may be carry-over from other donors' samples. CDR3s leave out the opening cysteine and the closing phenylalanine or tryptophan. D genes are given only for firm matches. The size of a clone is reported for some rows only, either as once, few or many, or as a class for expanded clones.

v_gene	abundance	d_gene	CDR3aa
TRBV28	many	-	ASSLSRRTSSYNEQF
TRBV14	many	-	ASSQVQGRETQY
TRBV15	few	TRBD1	ATSSPTGGETQY
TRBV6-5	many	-	ASRGGPGELF
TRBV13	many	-	ASSLGLQPNEKLF
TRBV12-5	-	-	ASEERPGADTQY
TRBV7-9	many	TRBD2	ASSRLAGTYNEQF
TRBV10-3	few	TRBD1	AISERAGTGDTEAF
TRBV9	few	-	ASSGTDSMNTEAF
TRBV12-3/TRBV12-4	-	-	ASSLGTHYGYT
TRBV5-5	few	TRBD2	ASSLTGTSGGVRAKNIQY
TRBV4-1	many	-	ASSQEPGGTLYEQY
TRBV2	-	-	ASIRSSGETQY
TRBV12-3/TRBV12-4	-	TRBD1	ASSFFQGALQDSPLH
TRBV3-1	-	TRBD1	ASSHRDRGLGTEAF